Below, 2 T cell receptor beta chains from the same sample are listed, as sequenced in a study of T cell responses to AZD1222 COVID-19 vaccine. Sequencing used immunoSEQ multiplex PCR; TCRdb keeps in-frame clones, though not all of them. There are approximately 150,000 clones in the sample; about 90% occur only once, and approximately 3.1% lies in the top ten. This specimen was peripheral blood, taken on day 0 of AZD1222 vaccination. The receptors shown here come from an adult in good health.

CDR3 nucleotide sequence: TGTGCCAGCAGTTCCCTCGGCAGGGGCGCCTACGAGCAGTACTTC. Amino acids: CASSSLGRGAYEQYF. The V gene is TRBV28, the J gene TRBJ2-7; perhaps TRBD1 as D (6 bases). CDR3 length: 15 amino acids. The germline V gene encodes CDR1 MDHEN and CDR2 SYDVKM. The germline V and J ends were trimmed by 4 bases and 2 bases, with 15 bases remaining between them.

This clone has a handful of counts. The rearrangement links TRBV14 to TRBJ1-1; TRBD1 is a possible D gene (6 bases). CDR1 SGHDN and CDR2 FVKESK come from the germline V gene. The CDR3 covers 15 residues. The ends were cut back, 3 bases at V and 1 base at J, with 12 bases in the middle. As DNA, the CDR3 is TGTGCCAGCAGCCACAGACAGGAGTCGAACACTGAAGCTTTCTTT. It codes for CASSHRQESNTEAFF.